This T cell receptor beta chain comes out of a study of shared clonotypes between healthy human individuals. TCRdb's table, derived via immunoSEQ multiplex PCR, lists solely in-frame clones and lacks some. The top ten clones hold approximately 1.8% of a sample with roughly 700,000 clones, less than 85% of them seen once. Germline-derived CDR1 and CDR2 are SGHTA and FQGNSA. The CDR3 extends over 12 amino acids. V was trimmed by 6 bases and J by 6 bases, leaving 8 bases between them. This chain links TRBV7-2 with TRBJ2-2; no clear D gene. The clonotype was recovered from a woman younger than 45 in good health. Sequencing used memory CD4+ T cells sorted from blood. Subset reported: CD45RA-negative fraction. The CDR3 region has the DNA TGTGCCAGCAGAATGAGGTCCGGGGAGCTGTTTTTT. It yields the protein CASRMRSGELFF.